These T cell receptor beta chains were read from a single sample in a study of cytomegalovirus exposure and HLA in healthy donors. The repertoire was sequenced with immunoSEQ multiplex PCR; TCRdb's copy has only in-frame clones and lacks some. The sample records approximately 130,000 clones, approximately 8.6% being singletons. The specimen was PBMCs. Receptors were obtained from a woman aged 40 to 50 in good health and CMV-seropositive. Both conserved end residues are part of each CDR3. The D gene is left open where the match is weak. Size is omitted from some rows. Given values are once, few, many or a class for expanded clones.

v_call	clone_size	cdr3_length	d_call	j_call	cdr3_nt	cdr3_aa
TRBV7-9	few	15	TRBD1	TRBJ2-7	TGTGCCAGCAGCTCCAAGGAACAGGGGTCCCACGAGCAGTACTTC	CASSSKEQGSHEQYF
TRBV5-6	few	15	-	TRBJ1-1	TGTGCCAGCAGCTTATATGACAGCTCGAACACTGAAGCTTTCTTT	CASSLYDSSNTEAFF
TRBV7-8	-	17	-	TRBJ1-6	TGTGCCAGCAGCTTATTAGCTCTTAGGTCCTATAATTCACCCCTCCACTTT	CASSLLALRSYNSPLHF
TRBV18	few	14	-	TRBJ1-1	TGTGCCAGCTCGACACATAGTATGAACACTGAAGCTTTCTTT	CASSTHSMNTEAFF
TRBV7-6	-	16	TRBD2	TRBJ2-7	TGTGCCAGCAGCCGACTAGCGGGGGTTCGATCCTACGAGCAGTACTTC	CASSRLAGVRSYEQYF
TRBV19	few	14	-	TRBJ2-2	TGTGCCATCGGGGACCGGAGGGGAACCGGGGAGCTGTTTTTT	CAIGDRRGTGELFF
TRBV7-2	few	15	-	TRBJ2-2	TGTGCCAGCAGCCCGACCCGACAGGCTGGCGGGGAGCTGTTTTTT	CASSPTRQAGGELFF
TRBV2	-	14	TRBD2	TRBJ2-7	TGTGCCAGCTTAAGCCGGGACTACGTATACGAGCAGTACTTC	CASLSRDYVYEQYF
TRBV25-1	-	12	-	TRBJ2-2	TGTGCCAGCAGTGGAGAAGTGGGAGCGCTGTTTTTT	CASSGEVGALFF
TRBV5-1	few	15	TRBD1	TRBJ2-1	TGCGCCAGCAGCCTCAGACAGGGGTCCTACAATGAGCAGTTCTTC	CASSLRQGSYNEQFF
TRBV19	few	14	TRBD1	TRBJ2-2	TGTGCCAGTAGGGGGACAGGGAACACCGGGGAGCTGTTTTTT	CASRGTGNTGELFF
TRBV25-1	-	11	-	TRBJ2-1	TGTGCCAGCAGTGAAGGGGGGAGGCGGTTCTTC	CASSEGGRRFF
TRBV11-3	few	13	-	TRBJ1-1	TGTGCCAGCAGCTTAGGCGGGAACACTGAAGCTTTCTTT	CASSLGGNTEAFF
TRBV6-4	few	17	TRBD2	TRBJ2-3	TGTGCCAGCAGTGACTCCCGGACTAGCGGGGTGACAGATACGCAGTATTTT	CASSDSRTSGVTDTQYF
TRBV6-1	few	14	TRBD1	TRBJ2-1	TGTGCCACCCAGCGAGACAGGGGGACGAATGAGCAGTTCTTC	CATQRDRGTNEQFF
TRBV15	-	15	TRBD2	TRBJ2-2	TGTGCCACCAGCACGGGGGGAGCGGACACCGGGGAGCTGTTTTTT	CATSTGGADTGELFF
TRBV18	-	14	-	TRBJ1-1	TGTGCCAGCTCACCAATGGCAGAGAACACTGAAGCTTTCTTT	CASSPMAENTEAFF
TRBV7-2	-	14	TRBD1	TRBJ1-2	TGTGCCAGCACCGTCGTTGGGACAGTTTATGGCTACACCTTC	CASTVVGTVYGYTF
TRBV10-1	-	13	-	TRBJ2-3	TGCGCCAGCAGTGACGGACTGGACTCTACGCAGTATTTT	CASSDGLDSTQYF
TRBV10-3	few	15	-	TRBJ1-5	TGTGCCATCAGTGATCGGGTCTTTAGCAATCAGCCCCAGCATTTT	CAISDRVFSNQPQHF
TRBV25-1	few	15	-	TRBJ1-6	TGTGCCAGCAGTGAATCAGCAGCGTGGGGCTCACCCCTCCACTTT	CASSESAAWGSPLHF
TRBV7-8	-	13	TRBD1	TRBJ1-1	TGTGCCAGCAGCCCGATAACCCGGGACAGAGGCTTCTTT	CASSPITRDRGFF
TRBV30	few	11	-	TRBJ2-3	TGTGCCTTACTAGTTATCGGCACGCAGTATTTT	CALLVIGTQYF
TRBV30	few	14	-	TRBJ1-6	TGTGCCTGGGGGTCCCCAGGGCAAAATTCACACCTCCACTTT	CAWGSPGQNSHLHF
TRBV19	few	15	TRBD1	TRBJ1-2	TGTGCCAGTAGGGGACCGGGACAGGGAAACTATGGCTACACCTTC	CASRGPGQGNYGYTF
TRBV19	-	12	TRBD2	TRBJ2-3	TGTGCCAGCGGGGGGAGGCCAGATACGCAGTATTTT	CASGGRPDTQYF
TRBV5-6	-	15	-	TRBJ2-2	TGTGCCAGCAGCATGGACGGGGTTGGATCCGGGGAGCTGTTTTTT	CASSMDGVGSGELFF
TRBV5-1	few	16	-	TRBJ1-6	TGCGCCAGCAGCGGAGCTGCGAGTGCCTCTAATTCACCCCTCCACTTT	CASSGAASASNSPLHF
TRBV27	-	13	-	TRBJ1-1	TGTGCCAGCAGGGATACAGTCGGGGTTGAAGCTTTCTTT	CASRDTVGVEAFF
TRBV5-1	-	16	-	TRBJ1-1	TGCGCCAGCAGCTTAAACCCGACAGGAGTGAACACTGAAGCTTTCTTT	CASSLNPTGVNTEAFF
TRBV15	-	14	TRBD1	TRBJ1-6	TGTGCCACCAGTAAGACAGGGGCTAATTCACCCCTCCACTTT	CATSKTGANSPLHF
TRBV7-9	few	14	-	TRBJ2-7	TGTGCCAGCAGCTTAGCGGCATCATCCTACGAGCAGTACTTC	CASSLAASSYEQYF
TRBV5-1	-	14	-	TRBJ2-7	TGCGCCAGCAGCTTGGTGGAGGGTTCCTACGAGCAGTACTTC	CASSLVEGSYEQYF
TRBV10-1	-	13	TRBD1	TRBJ2-2	TGCGCCAGCAGCGACAGGGCCCCCGGGGAGCTGTTTTTT	CASSDRAPGELFF
TRBV4-2	-	13	TRBD1	TRBJ1-1	TGTGCCAGCAGCCGTACAGGGGGCACTGAAGCTTTCTTT	CASSRTGGTEAFF
TRBV19	-	15	-	TRBJ2-1	TGTGCCAGTAGTATTGTGAGGAGCTCCTACAATGATCAGTTCTTC	CASSIVRSSYNDQFF
TRBV7-9	-	14	-	TRBJ2-2	TGTGCCAGCAGCCCCTTTAGGGGCACCGGGGAGCTGTTTTTT	CASSPFRGTGELFF
TRBV4-1	few	16	-	TRBJ2-2	TGCGCCAGCAGCCAAGATCGGGGAGGGGGAACCGGGGAGCTGTTTTTT	CASSQDRGGGTGELFF
TRBV18	-	15	-	TRBJ1-1	TGTGCCAGCTCACAACTCAGAGGGCTCGACACTGAAGCTTTCTTT	CASSQLRGLDTEAFF
TRBV7-3	few	16	TRBD2	TRBJ2-3	TGTGCCAGCAGCTTTCCTAGCGGGGGGGCCGTAGATACGCAGTATTTT	CASSFPSGGAVDTQYF
TRBV6-1	few	13	TRBD1	TRBJ2-1	TGTGCCAGCAGTGCCGACAGGGGGCAAGAGCAGTTCTTC	CASSADRGQEQFF
TRBV4-1	few	16	-	TRBJ2-2	TGCGCCAGCAGCCCGTCCCGGACAGCGAACACCGGGGAGCTGTTTTTT	CASSPSRTANTGELFF
TRBV5-4	-	12	-	TRBJ1-2	TGTGCCAGCCACCCAGGCAACTATGGCTACACCTTC	CASHPGNYGYTF
TRBV6-1	-	12	-	TRBJ2-7	TGTGCCAGCAGTGAGTACATCTACGAGCAGTACTTC	CASSEYIYEQYF
TRBV9	few	15	-	TRBJ2-7	TGTGCCAGCAGCGTAGCAGGGAGGAGCTCCTACGAGCAGTACTTC	CASSVAGRSSYEQYF
TRBV7-3	few	15	-	TRBJ2-2	TGTGCCAGCAGCTTGCAGGGGGGCCCCGGCGGGGAGCTGTTTTTT	CASSLQGGPGGELFF
TRBV11-2	few	17	-	TRBJ1-2	TGTGCCAGCAGCTTCCCATCCCCGCGGGTCGGAGGCTATGGCTACACCTTC	CASSFPSPRVGGYGYTF
TRBV7-6	-	14	TRBD1	TRBJ2-7	TGTGCCAGCAGCCCAGGGACAGGGAGTTCCGAGCAGTACTTC	CASSPGTGSSEQYF
TRBV19	few	15	-	TRBJ2-5	TGTGCCAGTAGTACCGGACAGCGCTCCCAAGAGACCCAGTACTTC	CASSTGQRSQETQYF
TRBV2	-	12	-	TRBJ2-1	TGTGCCAGCTCAGGGGACAACAATGAGCAGTTCTTC	CASSGDNNEQFF
TRBV30	-	13	-	TRBJ1-6	TGTGCCTGGAGTTCGGGCGGGGGGTTCCCCCTCCACTTT	CAWSSGGGFPLHF